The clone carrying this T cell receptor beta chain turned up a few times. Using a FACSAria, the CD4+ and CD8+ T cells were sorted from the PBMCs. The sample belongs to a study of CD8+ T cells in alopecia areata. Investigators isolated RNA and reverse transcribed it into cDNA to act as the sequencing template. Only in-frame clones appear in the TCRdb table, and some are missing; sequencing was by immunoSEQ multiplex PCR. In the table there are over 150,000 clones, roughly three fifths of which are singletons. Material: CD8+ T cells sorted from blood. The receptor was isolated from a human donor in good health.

CDR3 coding DNA: TGTGCCAGCAGCTCCAACGTTAACGGCTATGGCTACACCTTC. It translates to CASSSNVNGYGYTF. The rearrangement uses TRBV7-9 and TRBJ1-2; the D is unclear. The V gene's germline CDR1 is SEHNR and CDR2 FQNEAQ (reference sequence). Trimming removed 4 bases at V and 4 bases at J, with 13 bases between. The CDR3 extends over 14 amino acids.